The 10 T cell receptor beta chains presented below share a single source sample, sequenced in a study of shared clonotypes between healthy human individuals. The assay was immunoSEQ multiplex PCR, and TCRdb's table has in-frame clones only and misses some. Altogether around 600,000 clones are present, roughly 97% being singletons, with the ten largest covering approximately 0.057%. The sample was naive CD4+ T cells sorted from blood. Specified subset: CD45RA+ positively selected. The receptors originated from a woman aged 25 to 39 in good health.

V and J are TRBV7-8 and TRBJ2-5, with 7 positions matching TRBD2. Trimming cost V 1 base and J 5 bases; bases outside gene matches: 19. The CDR3 sequence is 19 residues long. From germline, CDR1 is SGHVS and CDR2 FQNEAQ. CDR3 residues: CASSLDGLADPFYRETQYF. As DNA, the CDR3 is TGTGCCAGCAGCTTAGATGGGCTAGCGGACCCTTTTTATCGCGAGACCCAGTACTTC.

The gene calls are TRBV29-1 and TRBJ1-1, with D possibly TRBD1 on 6 matching bases. V was clipped by 7 bases and J by 4 bases, with 13 bases between them. CDR1 and CDR2 (germline): SQVTM, ANQGSEA. This CDR3 comprises 12 residues. CDR3 sequence: CSARWGLTEAFF. CDR3 nucleotide sequence: TGCAGCGCCCGATGGGGGCTCACTGAAGCTTTCTTT.

V usage is TRBV19 and J usage is TRBJ2-2; D is unresolved. CDR1 is LNHDA and CDR2 is SQIVND in the germline V gene (reference sequence). This CDR3 has 14 residues. V lost 5 bases and J 3 bases, leaving 10 bases between the germline ends. CDR3: CASSALRDTGELFF. The CDR3 coding sequence is TGTGCCAGTAGTGCCCTCCGGGACACCGGGGAGCTGTTTTTT.

The J gene is TRBJ2-3, the V gene TRBV5-1; D remains unclear. Germline loops: CDR1 SGHRS, CDR2 YFSETQ. The CDR3 spans 16 residues. Trimming left V 0 bases short and J 1 base short, with 12 bases between. The CDR3 sequence is CASSLARAPGTDTQYF. The CDR3 nucleotides read TGCGCCAGCAGCTTGGCCCGGGCCCCAGGCACAGATACGCAGTATTTT.

The chain couples TRBV6-6 to TRBJ1-1; no clear D gene. In germline, CDR1 is MNHNY, CDR2 SVGAGI (reference sequence). The CDR3 spans 14 residues. V dropped 5 bases and J dropped 0 bases, with 10 bases sitting between them. CDR3 loop: CASSALSMNTEAFF. Written as DNA, the CDR3 is TGTGCCAGCAGTGCCCTGTCCATGAACACTGAAGCTTTCTTT.

The rearrangement joins TRBV4-2 to TRBJ2-5; D gene ambiguous. Germline CDR1 is LGHNA and CDR2 is YNFKEQ. The CDR3 is 14 amino acids. V was pared by 4 bases and J by 1 base, with 10 bases between. CDR3 amino acids: CASSLHRFQETQYF. The CDR3, as DNA: TGTGCCAGCAGCCTACACCGATTCCAAGAGACCCAGTACTTC.

The chain links TRBV4-1 to TRBJ1-1; D remains ambiguous. The V and J ends lost 3 bases and 0 bases respectively, with 14 bases between them. The germline gives CDR1 MGHRA, CDR2 YSYEKL. The CDR3 contains 16 residues. CDR3: CASSQIGRRVNTEAFF. The CDR3 DNA follows: TGCGCCAGCAGCCAGATTGGCCGTCGGGTGAACACTGAAGCTTTCTTT.

The DNA for the CDR3 is TGCGCCAGCAGCACTGCCACAGGGTCGCCCACTGAAGCTTTCTTT. It specifies CASSTATGSPTEAFF. The V gene is TRBV5-1, the J gene TRBJ1-1; D is perhaps TRBD1 (6 bases). The CDR3 contains 15 residues. The V and J ends lost 4 bases and 4 bases respectively, with 17 bases between them. Looked up from germline, CDR1 is SGHRS and CDR2 is YFSETQ.

This chain uses TRBV30 with TRBJ1-5, with no clear D. V was trimmed by 3 bases and J by 4 bases, leaving 10 bases between them. The germline V gene encodes CDR1 GTSNPN and CDR2 SVGIG (reference sequence). The CDR3 sequence is 13 residues long. CDR3 loop: CAWSLAGNQPQHF. The CDR3 DNA reads TGTGCCTGGAGCCTAGCCGGGAATCAGCCCCAGCATTTT.

The chain uses TRBV2 and TRBJ2-5, with 8 bases fitting TRBD2. CDR3 length equals 14 residues. J lost 6 bases, V lost 10 bases, and 13 bases had no gene match. In germline, CDR1 is SNHLY, CDR2 FYNNEI. The CDR3 here is CATQRLAGRQTQYF. The CDR3 DNA sequence: TGTGCCACCCAGAGATTAGCGGGAAGACAGACCCAGTACTTC.